Listed below are T cell receptor beta chains from one sample, sequenced in a study of T-cell memory formation after mild COVID-19. TCRdb reanalysed the 5' RACE reads using MiXCR and keeps one entry per CDR3 protein. The sample lists 35,000 to 50,000 distinct CDR3 sequences; 6% to 8.5% were seen once. The source material was PBMCs or a T cell subset sorted from them (not recorded which). All receptors derive from an adult who had mild COVID-19 (a few samples of this study predate the infection). Cell type and time point are not known. Each CDR3 is given with its conserved first and last residue. Fields, in order: J gene, clone size, D gene, V gene, CDR3 DNA, CDR3 protein. The D gene is left open where the match is weak. Clone sizes are given selectively: once, few, many, or a class where the clone is expanded.

>TRBJ1-1|many|NA|TRBV7-9
TGTGCCAGCAGTGACACTTTCGGGGAAGCTTTCTTT
CASSDTFGEAFF
>TRBJ1-4|few|TRBD1|TRBV11-2
TGTGCCAGCAGCTACGTCGTTGGGACAGCAACTAATGAAAAACTGTTTTTT
CASSYVVGTATNEKLFF
>TRBJ2-3|NA|TRBD2|TRBV6-6
TGTGCCAGCAGTCCCAGCGGGGGTAGGACAGATACGCAGTATTTT
CASSPSGGRTDTQYF
>TRBJ1-1|NA|NA|TRBV20-1
TGCAGTGCTGACGGACTGGACACTGAAGCTTTCTTT
CSADGLDTEAFF
>TRBJ2-3|many|TRBD1|TRBV15
TGTGCCACCAGCAGACGGAGAACAGGGGCTGACACAGATACGCAGTATTTT
CATSRRRTGADTDTQYF
>TRBJ1-1|few|NA|TRBV15
TGTGCCACCAGCAGAGGCCCAGAGAACACTGAAGCTTTCTTT
CATSRGPENTEAFF
>TRBJ2-3|few|TRBD1|TRBV5-1
TGCGCCAGCAGCTTGGGACAGGGGCCCACAGATACGCAGTATTTT
CASSLGQGPTDTQYF
>TRBJ2-7|medium-sized|TRBD1|TRBV5-6
TGTGCCAGCAGCTTCCTAGGGACAGGGGGCTCCTACGAGCAGTACTTC
CASSFLGTGGSYEQYF
>TRBJ1-6|few|NA|TRBV20-1
TGCAGTGCTAGTGAGGTGGCTAGCTCCTATAATTCACCCCTCCACTTT
CSASEVASSYNSPLHF
>TRBJ2-5|many|NA|TRBV5-1
TGCGCCAGCAGCTTGAATAAGGCGGGATCTCAAGAGACCCAGTACTTC
CASSLNKAGSQETQYF
>TRBJ1-2|few|NA|TRBV5-1
TGCGCCAGCAGCTTGGGCGGGGTTTTTGGCTACACCTTC
CASSLGGVFGYTF
>TRBJ2-3|NA|TRBD2|TRBV27
TGTGCCAGCAGACCGACTAGCGGGAGAGTTTACTACACAGATACGCAGTATTTT
CASRPTSGRVYYTDTQYF
>TRBJ2-5|many|TRBD2|TRBV20-1
TGCAGTGCTAGTGGCGGGGGGGGCCAAGAGACCCAGTACTTC
CSASGGGGQETQYF
>TRBJ2-4|few|NA|TRBV28
TGTGCCAGCAGCCGCCTCCCAGGAAACATTCAGTACTTC
CASSRLPGNIQYF
>TRBJ2-3|many|NA|TRBV5-1
TGCGCCAGCAGCTTAGCGGGACACAGCACAGATACGCAGTATTTT
CASSLAGHSTDTQYF
>TRBJ2-5|NA|NA|TRBV3-1
TGTGCCAGCAGCCAAAGGGGTCCCCCGGAGACCCAGTACTTC
CASSQRGPPETQYF
>TRBJ2-4|medium-sized|NA|TRBV5-1
TGCGCCAGCAGCTTAGAGAACATTCAGTACTTC
CASSLENIQYF
>TRBJ2-5|many|NA|TRBV7-9
TGTGCCAGCAGCGACCTTCTTCTAGGGACCCAGTACTTC
CASSDLLLGTQYF
>TRBJ2-7|many|NA|TRBV5-5
TGTGCCAGCAGCTTGGGGTTTGTCTCCTACGAGCAGTACTTC
CASSLGFVSYEQYF
>TRBJ2-7|few|NA|TRBV7-8
TGTGCCAGCAGCGCCTACATCGGTGCGGGGGCCGAAACCTACGAGCAGTACTTC
CASSAYIGAGAETYEQYF
>TRBJ1-1|NA|NA|TRBV7-2
TGTGCCAGCAGCTTGGGGGCAGCGAACACTGAAGCTTTCTTT
CASSLGAANTEAFF
>TRBJ2-3|many|TRBD2|TRBV5-1
TGCGCCAGCAGGAGCGGGAGGATAAGAGATACGCAGTATTTT
CASRSGRIRDTQYF
>TRBJ2-5|many|NA|TRBV5-1
TGCGCCAGCAGAGTACGAGGGGGGGATCAAGAGACCCAGTACTTC
CASRVRGGDQETQYF
>TRBJ2-3|NA|NA|TRBV20-1
TGCAGTGCTAGTAACGCGGGGGCGTCAGATACGCAGTATTTT
CSASNAGASDTQYF
>TRBJ2-7|many|NA|TRBV5-1
TGCGCCAGCAGCCTCCCCGGGCGGGAGCAGTACTTC
CASSLPGREQYF
>TRBJ2-7|NA|NA|TRBV23-1
TGCGCCAGCAGTCAATGGCTGGGGGCATACTCCTACGAGCAGTACTTC
CASSQWLGAYSYEQYF
>TRBJ2-2|NA|NA|TRBV20-1
TGCAGTGCTAGAGCTGGGGCGAGGAACACCGGGGAGCTGTTTTTT
CSARAGARNTGELFF
>TRBJ1-5|NA|NA|TRBV6-2/TRBV6-3
TGTGCCTCCGGATTGGGGGGATGTAATCAGCCCCAGCATTTT
CASGLGGCNQPQHF
>TRBJ1-1|few|NA|TRBV12-3/TRBV12-4
TGTGCCAGCAGTTTTATGCAGCCGAACACTGAAGCTTTCTTT
CASSFMQPNTEAFF
>TRBJ2-5|NA|TRBD1|TRBV20-1
TGCAGTGCTGGCTTACAGGGGGCCCAGTACTTC
CSAGLQGAQYF
>TRBJ1-3|NA|NA|TRBV4-2
TGTGCCAGCAGCCAAGGGGACTTCGCCTCTGGAAACACCATATATTTT
CASSQGDFASGNTIYF
>TRBJ2-2|NA|TRBD1|TRBV3-1
TGTGCCAGCACCCGAGTACAGGGGGCCGGGGAGCTGTTTTTT
CASTRVQGAGELFF
>TRBJ2-7|many|NA|TRBV5-1
TGCGCCAGCAGCTTGGCCCCAGGTGGAGCGCGGCCCTACGAGCAGTACTTC
CASSLAPGGARPYEQYF
>TRBJ1-1|few|NA|TRBV7-9
TGTGCCAGCAGCTTCGGCGGTGAAGCTTTCTTT
CASSFGGEAFF
>TRBJ1-2|many|TRBD1|TRBV6-5
TGTGCCAGCAGTTACGATAGGACAGGTGGGACCCACTTC
CASSYDRTGGTHF
>TRBJ2-1|NA|NA|TRBV6-2/TRBV6-3
TGTGCCAGCAGTCCCGTGGGGGCGTATGAGCAGTTCTTC
CASSPVGAYEQFF
>TRBJ1-1|many|NA|TRBV3-1
TGTGCCAGCAGCCAAGGGGGAAACACTGAAGCTTTCTTT
CASSQGGNTEAFF
>TRBJ2-5|many|NA|TRBV7-9
TGTGCCAGCAGCTTAGACAGAGGAGAGACCCAGTACTTC
CASSLDRGETQYF
>TRBJ2-6|NA|NA|TRBV20-1
TGCAGTGCTCCTCAGGGGTCTGGGGCCAACGTCCTGACTTTC
CSAPQGSGANVLTF
>TRBJ2-1|many|TRBD2|TRBV18
TGTGCCAGCTCACCGAGCTCAGCGGGGATATACAATGAGCAGTTCTTC
CASSPSSAGIYNEQFF